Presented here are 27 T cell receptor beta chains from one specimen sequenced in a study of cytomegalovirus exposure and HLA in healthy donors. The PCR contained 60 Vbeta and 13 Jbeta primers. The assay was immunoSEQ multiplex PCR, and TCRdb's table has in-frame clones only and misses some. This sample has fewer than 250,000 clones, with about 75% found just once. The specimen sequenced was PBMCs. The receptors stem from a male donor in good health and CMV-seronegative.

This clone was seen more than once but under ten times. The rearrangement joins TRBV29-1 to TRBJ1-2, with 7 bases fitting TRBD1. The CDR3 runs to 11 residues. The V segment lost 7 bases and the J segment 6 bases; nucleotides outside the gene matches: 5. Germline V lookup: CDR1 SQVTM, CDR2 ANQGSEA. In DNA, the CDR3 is TGCAGCGAACGGACAGGCGATGGCTACACCTTC. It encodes CSERTGDGYTF.

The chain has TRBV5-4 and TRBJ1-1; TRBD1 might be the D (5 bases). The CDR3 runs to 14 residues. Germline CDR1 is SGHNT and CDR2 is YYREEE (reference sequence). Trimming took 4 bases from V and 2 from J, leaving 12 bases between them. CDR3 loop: CASSPDTYNTEAFF. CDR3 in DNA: TGTGCCAGCAGCCCGGACACGTACAACACTGAAGCTTTCTTT.

The CDR3 DNA sequence: TGTGCCACCAGCAGAGATCAAGGGACTTACTATGGCTACACCTTC. It encodes CATSRDQGTYYGYTF. J is TRBJ1-2 and V is TRBV15; tentatively, D is TRBD1 (5 bases). The V end lost 0 bases, the J end lost 3 bases, and 11 bases lay between the germline ends. This CDR3 spans 15 amino acids. Germline V gives CDR1 LNHNV, CDR2 YYDKDF (reference sequence).

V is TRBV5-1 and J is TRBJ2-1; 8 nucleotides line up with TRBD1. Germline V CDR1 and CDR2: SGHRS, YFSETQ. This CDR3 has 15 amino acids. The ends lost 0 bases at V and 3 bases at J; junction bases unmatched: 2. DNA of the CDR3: TGCGCCAGCAGCTTGGGGACAGGGAACTACAATGAGCAGTTCTTC. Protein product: CASSLGTGNYNEQFF.

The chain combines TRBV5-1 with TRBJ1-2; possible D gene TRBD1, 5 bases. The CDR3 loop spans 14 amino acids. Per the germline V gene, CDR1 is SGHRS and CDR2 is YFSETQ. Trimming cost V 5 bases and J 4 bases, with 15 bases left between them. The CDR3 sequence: CASRSQQGTYGYTF. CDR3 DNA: TGCGCCAGCAGGTCCCAGCAGGGTACCTATGGCTACACCTTC. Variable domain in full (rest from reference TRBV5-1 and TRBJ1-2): KAGVTQTPRYLIKTRGQQVTLSCSPISGHRSVSWYQQTPGQGLQFLFEYFSETQRNKGNFPGRFSGRQFSNSRSEMNVSTLELGDSALYLCASRSQQGTYGYTFGSGTRLTVV.

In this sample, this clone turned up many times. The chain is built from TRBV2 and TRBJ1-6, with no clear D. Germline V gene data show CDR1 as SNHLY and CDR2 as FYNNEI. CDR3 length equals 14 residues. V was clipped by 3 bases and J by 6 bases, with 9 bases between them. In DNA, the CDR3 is TGTGCCAGCAGTGATGGGCAGCTTAATTCACCCCTCCACTTT. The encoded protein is CASSDGQLNSPLHF.

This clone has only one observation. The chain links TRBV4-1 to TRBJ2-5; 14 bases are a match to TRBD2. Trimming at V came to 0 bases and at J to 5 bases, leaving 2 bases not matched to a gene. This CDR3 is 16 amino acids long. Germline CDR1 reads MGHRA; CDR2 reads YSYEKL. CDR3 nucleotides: TGCGCCAGCAGCCAAGAGGGGACTAGCGGGAGTGAGACCCAGTACTTC. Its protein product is CASSQEGTSGSETQYF.

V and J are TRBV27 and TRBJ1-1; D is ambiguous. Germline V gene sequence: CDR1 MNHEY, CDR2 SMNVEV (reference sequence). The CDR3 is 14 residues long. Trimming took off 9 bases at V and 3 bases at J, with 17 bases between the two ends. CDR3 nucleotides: TGTGCCAGACCCGACGAACAGTATGACACTGAAGCTTTCTTT. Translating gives CARPDEQYDTEAFF.

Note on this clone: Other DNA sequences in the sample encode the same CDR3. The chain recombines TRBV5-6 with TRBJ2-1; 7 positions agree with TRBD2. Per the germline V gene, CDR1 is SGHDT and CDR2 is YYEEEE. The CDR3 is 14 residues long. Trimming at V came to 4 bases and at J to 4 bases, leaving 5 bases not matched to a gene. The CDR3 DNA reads TGTGCCAGCAGCCTGGCGGGGGTATACAATGAGCAGTTCTTC. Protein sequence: CASSLAGVYNEQFF.

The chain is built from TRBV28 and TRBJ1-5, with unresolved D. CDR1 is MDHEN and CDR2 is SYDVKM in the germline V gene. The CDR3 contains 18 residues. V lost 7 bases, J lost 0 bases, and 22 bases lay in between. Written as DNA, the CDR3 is TGTGCCAGCACCACTTCCTTGTTCCAACCGTATAGCAATCAGCCCCAGCATTTT. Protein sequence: CASTTSLFQPYSNQPQHF. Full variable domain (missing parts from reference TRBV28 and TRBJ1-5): DVKVTQSSRYLVKRTGEKVFLECVQDMDHENMFWYRQDPGLGLRLIYFSYDVKMKEKGDIPEGYSVSREKKERFSLILESASTNQTSMYLCASTTSLFQPYSNQPQHFGDGTRLSIL.

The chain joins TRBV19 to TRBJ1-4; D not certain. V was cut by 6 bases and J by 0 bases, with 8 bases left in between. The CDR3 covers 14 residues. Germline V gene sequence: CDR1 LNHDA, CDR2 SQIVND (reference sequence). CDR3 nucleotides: TGTGCCAGTAGCGACGGGGCAACTAATGAAAAACTGTTTTTT. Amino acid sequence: CASSDGATNEKLFF.

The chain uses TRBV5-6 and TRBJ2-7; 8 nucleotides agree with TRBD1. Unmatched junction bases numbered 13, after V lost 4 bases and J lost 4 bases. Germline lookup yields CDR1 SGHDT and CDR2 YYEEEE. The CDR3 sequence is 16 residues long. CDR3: CASSPNKGRGRYEQYF. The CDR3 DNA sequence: TGTGCCAGCAGCCCTAACAAGGGCAGGGGGCGGTACGAGCAGTACTTC.

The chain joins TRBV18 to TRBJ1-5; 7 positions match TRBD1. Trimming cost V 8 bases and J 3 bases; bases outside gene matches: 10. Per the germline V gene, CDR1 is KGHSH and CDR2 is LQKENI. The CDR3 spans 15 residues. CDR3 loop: CASAYRDSPNQPQHF. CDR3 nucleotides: TGTGCCAGCGCCTACCGGGACAGCCCCAATCAGCCCCAGCATTTT.

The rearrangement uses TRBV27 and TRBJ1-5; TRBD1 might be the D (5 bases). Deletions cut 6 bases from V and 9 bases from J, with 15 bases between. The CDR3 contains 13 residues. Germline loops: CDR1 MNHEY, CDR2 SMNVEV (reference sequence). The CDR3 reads CASRPKGKGPQHF. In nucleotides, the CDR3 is TGTGCCAGCAGGCCTAAGGGGAAAGGGCCCCAGCATTTT.

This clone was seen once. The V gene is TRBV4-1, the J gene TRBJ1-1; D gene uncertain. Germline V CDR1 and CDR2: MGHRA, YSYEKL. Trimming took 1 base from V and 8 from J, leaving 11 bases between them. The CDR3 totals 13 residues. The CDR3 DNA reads TGCGCCAGCAGCCAAGTAGAAGCTTCCGAAGCTTTCTTT. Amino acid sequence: CASSQVEASEAFF.

The CDR3 sequence: CASNEGIDNQPQHF. The CDR3 region has the DNA TGTGCCAGCAATGAGGGAATTGACAATCAGCCCCAGCATTTT. The chain has TRBV9 and TRBJ1-5; the D is unclear. CDR1 and CDR2 from the germline V gene are SGDLS and YYNGEE. The CDR3 spans 14 residues. V shed 6 bases and J shed 3 bases, with 13 bases lying between them.

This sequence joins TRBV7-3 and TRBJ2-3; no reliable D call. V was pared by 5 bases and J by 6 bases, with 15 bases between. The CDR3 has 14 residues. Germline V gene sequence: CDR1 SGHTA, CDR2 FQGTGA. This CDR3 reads CASSQAHFSDTQYF. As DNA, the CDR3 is TGTGCCAGCAGCCAAGCCCACTTCTCTGATACGCAGTATTTT.

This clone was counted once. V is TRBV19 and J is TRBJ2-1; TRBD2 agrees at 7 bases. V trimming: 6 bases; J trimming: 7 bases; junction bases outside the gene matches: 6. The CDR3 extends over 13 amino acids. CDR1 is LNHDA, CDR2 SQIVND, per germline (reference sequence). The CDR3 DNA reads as TGTGCCAGTAGGAGGGGACTACAGAATGAGCAGTTCTTC. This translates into CASRRGLQNEQFF.

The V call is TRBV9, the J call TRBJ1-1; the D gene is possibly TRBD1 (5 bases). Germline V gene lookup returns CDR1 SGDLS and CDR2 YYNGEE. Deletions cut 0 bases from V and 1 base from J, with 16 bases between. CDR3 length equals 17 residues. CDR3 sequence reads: CASSVEGWAGSNTEAFF. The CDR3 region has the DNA TGTGCCAGCAGCGTAGAGGGGTGGGCAGGGTCGAACACTGAAGCTTTCTTT. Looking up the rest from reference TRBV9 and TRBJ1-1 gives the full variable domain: DSGVTQTPKHLITATGQRVTLRCSPRSGDLSVYWYQQSLDQGLQFLIQYYNGEERAKGNILERFSAQQFPDLHSELNLSSLELGDSALYFCASSVEGWAGSNTEAFFGQGTRLTVV.

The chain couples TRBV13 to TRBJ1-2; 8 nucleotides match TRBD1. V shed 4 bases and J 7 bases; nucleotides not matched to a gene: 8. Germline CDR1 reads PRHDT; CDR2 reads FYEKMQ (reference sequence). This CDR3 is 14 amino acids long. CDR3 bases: TGTGCCAGCAGCTCGGGACAGGTTCAAGGTGGCTACACCTTC. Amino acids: CASSSGQVQGGYTF.

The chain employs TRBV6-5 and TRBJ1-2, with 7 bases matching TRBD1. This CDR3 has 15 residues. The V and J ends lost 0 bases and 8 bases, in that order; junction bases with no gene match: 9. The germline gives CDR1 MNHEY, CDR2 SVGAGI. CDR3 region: CASSYSDRQGTGYTF. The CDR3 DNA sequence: TGTGCCAGCAGTTACTCGGACCGACAGGGAACGGGCTACACCTTC.

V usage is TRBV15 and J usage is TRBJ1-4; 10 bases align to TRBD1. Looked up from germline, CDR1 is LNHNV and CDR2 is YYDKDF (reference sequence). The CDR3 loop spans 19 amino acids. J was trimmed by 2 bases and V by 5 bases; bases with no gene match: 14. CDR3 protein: CATSSPGGDRGQTNEKLFF. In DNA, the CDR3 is TGTGCCACCAGCTCGCCCGGAGGGGACAGGGGACAGACTAATGAAAAACTGTTTTTT. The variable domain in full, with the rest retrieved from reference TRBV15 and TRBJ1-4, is DAMVIQNPRYQVTQFGKPVTLSCSQTLNHNVMYWYQQKSSQAPKLLFHYYDKDFNNEADTPDNFQSRRPNTSFCFLDIRSPGLGDTAMYLCATSSPGGDRGQTNEKLFFGSGTQLSVL.

The CDR3 here is CASSFRTGVGYGYTF. Here the CDR3 DNA reads TGTGCCAGCAGTTTTCGGACAGGGGTTGGTTATGGCTACACCTTC. The rearrangement uses TRBV28 and TRBJ1-2; 9 bases match TRBD1. This CDR3 is 15 amino acids long. V gave up 3 bases and J gave up 5 bases; unmatched junction bases: 7. Germline V lookup: CDR1 MDHEN, CDR2 SYDVKM.

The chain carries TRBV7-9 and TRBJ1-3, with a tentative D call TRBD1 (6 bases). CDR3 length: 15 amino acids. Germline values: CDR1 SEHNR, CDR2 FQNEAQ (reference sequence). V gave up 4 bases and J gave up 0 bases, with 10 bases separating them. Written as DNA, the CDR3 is TGTGCCAGCAGCTCGACAGGCAGCTCTGGAAACACCATATATTTT. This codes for CASSSTGSSGNTIYF.

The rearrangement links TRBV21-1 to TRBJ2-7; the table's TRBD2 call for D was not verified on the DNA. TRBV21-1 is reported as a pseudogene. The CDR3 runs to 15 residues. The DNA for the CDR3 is TGTGCCAGCACCCCACCGGGACTAACCAACTACGAGCAGTACTTC. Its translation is CASTPPGLTNYEQYF.

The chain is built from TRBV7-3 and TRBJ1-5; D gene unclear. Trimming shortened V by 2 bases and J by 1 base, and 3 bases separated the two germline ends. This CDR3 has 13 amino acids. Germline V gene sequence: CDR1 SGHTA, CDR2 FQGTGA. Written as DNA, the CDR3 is TGTGCCAGCAGCTTACAGAGCAATCAGCCCCAGCATTTT. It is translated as CASSLQSNQPQHF. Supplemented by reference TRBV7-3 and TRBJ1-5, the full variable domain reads GAGVSQTPSNKVTEKGKYVELRCDPISGHTALYWYRQSLGQGPEFLIYFQGTGAADDSGLPNDRFFAVRPEGSVSTLKIQRTERGDSAVYLCASSLQSNQPQHFGDGTRLSIL.

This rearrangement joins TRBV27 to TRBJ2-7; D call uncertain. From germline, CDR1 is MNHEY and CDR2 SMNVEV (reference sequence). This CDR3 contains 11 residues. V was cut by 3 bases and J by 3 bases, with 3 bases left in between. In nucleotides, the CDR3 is TGTGCCAGCAGTTTCCGCTACGAGCAGTACTTC. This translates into CASSFRYEQYF.